This record concerns one TCR beta chain sequence. The antigen is not known. The data stem from a study of CD8+ T cells in alopecia areata. The sample's treatment: oral pan-JAK inhibitor, 5-10 mg twice daily. Peripheral blood and lesional scalp punch biopsies were taken from alopecia areata patients. PBMCs yielded sorted CD4+ and CD8+ T cells. Study-wide findings and caveats: For patients receiving tofacitinib, scalp clonality and expanded CD8+ clones among the top 100 significantly decreased. Normal scalp showed lower clonality than lesional scalp, especially alopecia totalis/universalis.

CDR3 length: 14 amino acids. CDR1 is SGHVS, CDR2 FQNEAQ, per germline. The V end lost 4 bases, the J end lost 6 bases, and 16 bases lay between the germline ends. Sequencing templates came from extracted RNA that was reverse transcribed into cDNA. Sequenced by immunoSEQ multiplex PCR; TCRdb stores in-frame clones only, minus some. The repertoire holds about 220,000 clones, with under 75% as singletons. This specimen consisted of CD4+ T cells sorted from blood, obtained at week 4, from a patient treated with tofacitinib. This receptor was taken from a human donor with alopecia areata. The chain joins TRBV7-8 to TRBJ2-7, with D perhaps TRBD2 (6 bases). CDR3 DNA sequence: TGTGCCAGCAGCTATGATGAGACTAGGCGCGAGCAGTACTTC. Translation gives CASSYDETRREQYF.